This T cell receptor (beta chain) was recovered during a study of T cell repertoires in cytomegalovirus infection. TCRdb recomputed calls from the reads with MiXCR, one row per CDR3 protein. The table lists tens of thousands of distinct CDR3 sequences, 20% of them singletons, with around 18% in the top ten. Germline V lookup: CDR1 MNHEY, CDR2 SVGEGT. Trimming cost V 2 bases and J 4 bases; bases outside gene matches: 7. The CDR3 loop spans 16 amino acids. A word on this clonotype: The antigen is not known.

Material: PBMCs, sequenced either directly or after in vitro stimulation (not recorded which). This chain joins TRBV6-2 or TRBV6-3 and TRBJ2-3, with 9 nucleotides matching TRBD2. This TCR derives from a human donor in good health (CMV status not recorded). Some clones in this sample may be carry-over from other donors' samples. The CDR3 DNA sequence: TGTGCCAGCAGTTACATTAGCGGGAGTACTTCAGATACGCAGTATTTT. This gives the protein CASSYISGSTSDTQYF.